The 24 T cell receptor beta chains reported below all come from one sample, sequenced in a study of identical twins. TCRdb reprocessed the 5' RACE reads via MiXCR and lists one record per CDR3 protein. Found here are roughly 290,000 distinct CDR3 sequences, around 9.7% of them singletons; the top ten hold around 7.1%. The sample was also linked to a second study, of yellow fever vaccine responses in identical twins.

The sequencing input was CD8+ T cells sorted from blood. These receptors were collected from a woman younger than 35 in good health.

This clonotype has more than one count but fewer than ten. DNA for the CDR3: TGTGCCAGCAGCAAGGGACTAGCGGGACAGGAGACCCAGTACTTC. This encodes CASSKGLAGQETQYF. The V gene is TRBV21-1, the J gene TRBJ2-5; the table's D gene call, TRBD2, was not cross checked with the DNA. TRBV21-1 corresponds to a pseudogene. This CDR3 is 15 amino acids long.

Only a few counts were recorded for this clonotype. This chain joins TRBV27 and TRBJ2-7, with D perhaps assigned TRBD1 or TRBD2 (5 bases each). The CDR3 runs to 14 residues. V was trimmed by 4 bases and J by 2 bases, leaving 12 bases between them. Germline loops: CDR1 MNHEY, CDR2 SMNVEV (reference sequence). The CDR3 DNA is TGTGCCAGCAGTTCCTGGGACGCCGCCTACGAGCAGTACTTC. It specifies CASSSWDAAYEQYF.

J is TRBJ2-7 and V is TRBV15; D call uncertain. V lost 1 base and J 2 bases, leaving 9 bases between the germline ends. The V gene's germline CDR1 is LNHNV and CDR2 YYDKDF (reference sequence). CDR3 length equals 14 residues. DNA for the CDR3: TGTGCCACCAGCAGAGTCGGTCATACCTACGAGCAGTACTTC. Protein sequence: CATSRVGHTYEQYF.

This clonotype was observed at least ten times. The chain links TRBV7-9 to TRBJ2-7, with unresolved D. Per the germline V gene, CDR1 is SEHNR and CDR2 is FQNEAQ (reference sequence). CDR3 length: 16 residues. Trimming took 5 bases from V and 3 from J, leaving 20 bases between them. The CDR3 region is CASSDLVSGSNYEQYF. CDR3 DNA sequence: TGTGCCAGCAGCGATTTAGTTTCCGGGTCCAACTACGAGCAGTACTTC.

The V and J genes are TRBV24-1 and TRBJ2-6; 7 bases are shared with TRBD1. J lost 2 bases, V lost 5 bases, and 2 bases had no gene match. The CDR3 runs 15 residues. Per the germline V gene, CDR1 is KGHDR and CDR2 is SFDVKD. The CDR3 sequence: CATSGQGTGANVLTF. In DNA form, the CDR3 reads TGTGCCACCAGTGGACAGGGAACTGGGGCCAACGTCCTGACTTTC.

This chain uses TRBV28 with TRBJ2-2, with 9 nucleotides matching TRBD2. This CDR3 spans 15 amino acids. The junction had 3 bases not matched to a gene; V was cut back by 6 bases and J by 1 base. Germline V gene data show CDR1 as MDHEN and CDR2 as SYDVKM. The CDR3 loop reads CASRISGRNTGELFF. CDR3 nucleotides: TGTGCCAGCAGGATTAGCGGGAGGAACACCGGGGAGCTGTTTTTT. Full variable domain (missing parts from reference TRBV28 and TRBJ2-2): DVKVTQSSRYLVKRTGEKVFLECVQDMDHENMFWYRQDPGLGLRLIYFSYDVKMKEKGDIPEGYSVSREKKERFSLILESASTNQTSMYLCASRISGRNTGELFFGEGSRLTVL.

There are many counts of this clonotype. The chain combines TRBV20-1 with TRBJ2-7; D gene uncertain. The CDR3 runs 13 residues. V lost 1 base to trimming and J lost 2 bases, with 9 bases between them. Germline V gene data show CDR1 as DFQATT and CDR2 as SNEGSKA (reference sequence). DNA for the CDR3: TGCAGTGCTAGAGTACAGCATCCCTACGAGCAGTACTTC. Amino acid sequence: CSARVQHPYEQYF.

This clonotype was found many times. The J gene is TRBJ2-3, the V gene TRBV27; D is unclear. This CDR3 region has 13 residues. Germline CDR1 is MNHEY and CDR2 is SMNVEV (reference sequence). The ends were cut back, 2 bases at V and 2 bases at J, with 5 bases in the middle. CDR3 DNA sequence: TGTGCCAGCAGTTTAACTTACACAGATACGCAGTATTTT. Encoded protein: CASSLTYTDTQYF.

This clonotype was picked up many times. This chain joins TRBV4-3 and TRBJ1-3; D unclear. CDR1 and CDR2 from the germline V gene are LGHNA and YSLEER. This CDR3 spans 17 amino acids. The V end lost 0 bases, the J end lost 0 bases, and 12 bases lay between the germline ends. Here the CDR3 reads CASSQDTGIYSGNTIYF. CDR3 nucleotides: TGCGCCAGCAGCCAAGATACCGGGATTTACTCTGGAAACACCATATATTTT.

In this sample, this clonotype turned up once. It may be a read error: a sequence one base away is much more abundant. The CDR3 DNA reads as TGTGCCATCAGTGAGTCAACCGCGGGTGCCACAGATACGCAGTGTTTT. Residues: CAISESTAGATDTQCF. This sequence joins TRBV10-3 and TRBJ2-3; possible D gene TRBD2, 5 bases. Germline V gives CDR1 ENHRY, CDR2 SYGVKD. CDR3 length: 16 amino acids.

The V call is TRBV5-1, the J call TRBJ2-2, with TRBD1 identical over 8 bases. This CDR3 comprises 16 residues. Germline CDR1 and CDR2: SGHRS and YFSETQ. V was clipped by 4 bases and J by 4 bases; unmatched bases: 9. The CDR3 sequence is CASSPPGTGSTGELFF. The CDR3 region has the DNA TGCGCCAGCAGCCCCCCTGGGACAGGTTCCACCGGGGAGCTGTTTTTT.

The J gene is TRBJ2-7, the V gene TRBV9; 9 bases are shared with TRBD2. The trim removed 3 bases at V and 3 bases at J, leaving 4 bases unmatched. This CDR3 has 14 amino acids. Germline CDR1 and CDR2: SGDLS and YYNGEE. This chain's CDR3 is CASSGREGFYEQYF. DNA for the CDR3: TGTGCCAGCAGCGGGCGGGAGGGATTCTACGAGCAGTACTTC. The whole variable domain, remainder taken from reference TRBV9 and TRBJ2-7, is DSGVTQTPKHLITATGQRVTLRCSPRSGDLSVYWYQQSLDQGLQFLIQYYNGEERAKGNILERFSAQQFPDLHSELNLSSLELGDSALYFCASSGREGFYEQYFGPGTRLTVT.

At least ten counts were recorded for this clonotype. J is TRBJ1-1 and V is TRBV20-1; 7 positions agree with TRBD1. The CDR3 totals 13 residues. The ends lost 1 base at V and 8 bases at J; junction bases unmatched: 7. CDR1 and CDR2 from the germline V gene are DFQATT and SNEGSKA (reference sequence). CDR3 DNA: TGCAGTGCTAGAGGGGACAGCGAAACAGAAGCTTTCTTT. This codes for CSARGDSETEAFF.

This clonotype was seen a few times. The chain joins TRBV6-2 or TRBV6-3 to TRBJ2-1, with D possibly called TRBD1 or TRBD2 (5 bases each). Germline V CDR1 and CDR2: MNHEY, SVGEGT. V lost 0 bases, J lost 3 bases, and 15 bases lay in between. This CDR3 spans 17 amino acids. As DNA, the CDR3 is TGTGCCAGCAGTTACTCCGCCGAGGGGTCCGGCTACAATGAGCAGTTCTTC. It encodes CASSYSAEGSGYNEQFF.

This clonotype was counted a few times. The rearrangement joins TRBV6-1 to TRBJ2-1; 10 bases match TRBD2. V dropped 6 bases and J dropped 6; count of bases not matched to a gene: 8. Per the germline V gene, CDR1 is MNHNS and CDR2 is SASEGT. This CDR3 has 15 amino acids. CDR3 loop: CASRPLGLASNEQFF. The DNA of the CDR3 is TGTGCCAGCAGACCTCTGGGACTAGCGAGCAATGAGCAGTTCTTC.

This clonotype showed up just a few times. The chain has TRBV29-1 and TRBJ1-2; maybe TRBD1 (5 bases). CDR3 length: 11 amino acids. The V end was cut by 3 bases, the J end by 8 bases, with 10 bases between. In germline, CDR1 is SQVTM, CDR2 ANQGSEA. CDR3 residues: CSVEGEGGYTF. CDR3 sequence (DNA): TGCAGCGTTGAGGGGGAGGGAGGCTACACCTTC. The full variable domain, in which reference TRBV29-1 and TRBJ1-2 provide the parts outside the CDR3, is SAVISQKPSRDICQRGTSLTIQCQVDSQVTMMFWYRQQPGQSLTLIATANQGSEATYESGFVIDKFPISRPNLTFSTLTVSNMSPEDSSIYLCSVEGEGGYTFGSGTRLTVV.

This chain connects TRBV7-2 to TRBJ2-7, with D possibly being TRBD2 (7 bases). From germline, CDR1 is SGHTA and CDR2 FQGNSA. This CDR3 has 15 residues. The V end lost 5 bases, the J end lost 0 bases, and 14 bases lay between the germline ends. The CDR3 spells CASSGGAGSSYEQYF. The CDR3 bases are TGTGCCAGCAGCGGGGGGGCAGGGAGCTCCTACGAGCAGTACTTC.

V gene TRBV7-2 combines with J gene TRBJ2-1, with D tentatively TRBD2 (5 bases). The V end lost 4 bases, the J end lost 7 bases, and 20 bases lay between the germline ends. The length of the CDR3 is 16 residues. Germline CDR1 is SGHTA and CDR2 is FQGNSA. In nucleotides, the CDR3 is TGTGCCAGCAGCTGGGCGACTGTCCCCCCGGGGAATGAGCAGTTCTTC. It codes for CASSWATVPPGNEQFF.

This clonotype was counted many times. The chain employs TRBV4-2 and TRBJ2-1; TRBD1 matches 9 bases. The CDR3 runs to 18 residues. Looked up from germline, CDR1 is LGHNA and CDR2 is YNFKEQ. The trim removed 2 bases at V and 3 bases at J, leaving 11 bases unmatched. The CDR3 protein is CASSQWGQGISDYNEQFF. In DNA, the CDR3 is TGTGCCAGCAGCCAATGGGGACAGGGTATTAGTGACTACAATGAGCAGTTCTTC.

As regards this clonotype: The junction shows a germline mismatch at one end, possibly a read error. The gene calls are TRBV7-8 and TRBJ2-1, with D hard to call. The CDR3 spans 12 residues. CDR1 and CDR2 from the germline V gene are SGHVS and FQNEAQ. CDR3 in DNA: TGTGTCAGCAGCTCAGCCTACAATGAGCAGTTCTTC. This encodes CVSSSAYNEQFF. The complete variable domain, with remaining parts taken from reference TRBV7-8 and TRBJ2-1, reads GAGVSQSPRYKVAKRGQDVALRCDPISGHVSLFWYQQALGQGPEFLTYFQNEAQLDKSGLPSDRFFAERPEGSVSTLKIQRTQQEDSAVYLCVSSSAYNEQFFGPGTRLTVL.

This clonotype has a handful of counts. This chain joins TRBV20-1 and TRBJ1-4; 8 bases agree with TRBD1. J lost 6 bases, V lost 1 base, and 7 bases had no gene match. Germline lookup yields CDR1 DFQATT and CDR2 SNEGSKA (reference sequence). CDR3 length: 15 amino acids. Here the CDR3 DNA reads TGCAGTGCTAGAGTATGGGACAGGCTTTATGAAAAACTGTTTTTT. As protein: CSARVWDRLYEKLFF.

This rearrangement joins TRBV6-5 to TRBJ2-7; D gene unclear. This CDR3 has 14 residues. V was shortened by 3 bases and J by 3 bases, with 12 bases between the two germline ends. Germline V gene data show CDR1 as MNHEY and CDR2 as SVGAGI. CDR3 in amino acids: CASSYRETGYEQYF. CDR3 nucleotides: TGTGCCAGCAGTTATCGTGAGACTGGCTACGAGCAGTACTTC.

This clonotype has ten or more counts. The CDR3: CASSIGADFSNQPQHF. The CDR3 region has the DNA TGTGCCAGTAGTATCGGGGCAGACTTTAGCAATCAGCCCCAGCATTTT. This sequence joins TRBV19 and TRBJ1-5, with a possible D match to TRBD1 (5 bases). There are 16 residues in the CDR3. Germline values: CDR1 LNHDA, CDR2 SQIVND (reference sequence). The V and J ends lost 3 bases and 0 bases respectively, with 12 bases between them.

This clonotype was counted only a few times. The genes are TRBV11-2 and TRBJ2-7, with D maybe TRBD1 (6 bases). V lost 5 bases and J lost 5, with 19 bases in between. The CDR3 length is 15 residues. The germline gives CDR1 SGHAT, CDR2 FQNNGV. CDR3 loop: CASSPRGEFRDEQYF. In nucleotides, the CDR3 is TGTGCCAGCAGCCCCAGGGGAGAATTCAGGGACGAGCAGTACTTC.